This paragraph covers one TCR beta chain sequence. This clonotype came up many times. It lacks a known antigen. No quality values exist for individual bases; no much larger clone is one base distant. This specimen comes from a study of early T cells in non-severe SARS-CoV-2 infection (TCRdb year 2021). Looking at the study overall: Because TCR sequencing relied on bulk RNA taken from unsorted whole blood, pairing of alpha and beta chains was not possible. The research as a whole found: VDJdb matching was skewed toward anti-spike CD8 responses and likely underestimated virus-specific expansions by missing private and CD4 specificities.

Receptors were amplified or captured by 5' RACE. Reads for this sample came from a NextSeq 500. The TCR library protocol attached unique molecular identifiers to individual cDNA molecules to correct for sequencing error and PCR bias. Both TCR alpha and beta chains were sequenced, and tight co-correlation was observed between alpha and beta sequence abundances in each sample. Per the original workflow: V gene, J gene and CDR3 annotation of TCR sequences was performed with Decombinator V4. TCRs were defined as expanded if a significant change between any two time points was detected under a Poisson model with p below 0.0001. TCR abundances were normalised to the total number of TCRs sequenced per sample and were expressed as counts per million. MAIT TCRs were defined by TRAV1-2 paired with TRAJ12, TRAJ20 or TRAJ33, and iNKT TCRs by TRAV10 paired with TRAJ18. VDJdb, accessed 1 November 2021, was searched for CMV, EBV and SARS-CoV-2 annotated TCRs, excluding TCRs annotated for multiple antigens. The raw public data were reprocessed by TCRdb itself: fastp quality trimming at Q25, MiXCR clonotype calling, in-frame beta chains only. One record per CDR3 amino acid sequence lists the most common genes and DNA. TCRdb's processing, not the authors' own work, is the source of the V and J calls. Present in this sample are roughly 35,000 distinct CDR3 sequences, 5.8% of which were seen just once. The top ten hold about 26% of the sample.

The CDR3 measures 15 amino acids from cysteine to phenylalanine. CDR3 DNA only is kept here, 45 bases in frame from base 1. Compared with germline, V lacks 1 base and J lacks 7 bases; bases without a gene match: 12. Via the germline V gene (reference sequence), CDR1 is DFQATT and CDR2 SNEGSKA. This was a case-control study nested in a cohort of healthcare workers in London, UK, who had nasopharyngeal swab PCR tests and blood samples taken every week. Between 23 and 31 March 2020, the week of the UK lockdown, healthcare workers were enrolled and then followed up weekly for as long as 16 weeks. The chain was built from TRBV20-1 and TRBJ1-2, and 7 junctional nucleotides match TRBD1. This sequence originates from an adult who was a healthcare worker with PCR-confirmed SARS-CoV-2 infection or an uninfected control (not recorded which). Material for sequencing was whole blood. Here the CDR3 is given as CSARGPGGQSAGYTF. The bases are TGCAGTGCTAGAGGGCCAGGGGGACAGTCGGCTGGCTACACCTTC.